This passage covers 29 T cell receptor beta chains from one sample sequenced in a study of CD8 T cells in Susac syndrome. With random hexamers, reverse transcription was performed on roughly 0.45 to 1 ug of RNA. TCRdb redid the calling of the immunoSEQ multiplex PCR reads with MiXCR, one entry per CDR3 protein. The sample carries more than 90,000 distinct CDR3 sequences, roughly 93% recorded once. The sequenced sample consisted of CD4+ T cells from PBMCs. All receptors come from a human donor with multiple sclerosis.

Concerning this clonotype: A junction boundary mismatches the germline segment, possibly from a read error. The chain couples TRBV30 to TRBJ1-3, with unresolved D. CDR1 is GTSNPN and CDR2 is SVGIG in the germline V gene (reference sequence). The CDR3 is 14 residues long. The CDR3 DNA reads TGTGCCTGGAGTCGACAACGCTCTGAAAACACCATATATTTT. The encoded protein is CAWSRQRSENTIYF.

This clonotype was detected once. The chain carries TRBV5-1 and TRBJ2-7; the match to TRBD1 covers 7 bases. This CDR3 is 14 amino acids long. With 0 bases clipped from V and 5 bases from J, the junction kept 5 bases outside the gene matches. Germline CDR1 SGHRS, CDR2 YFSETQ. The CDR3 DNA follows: TGCGCCAGCAGCTTGGGACAGGGAGACCACGAGCAGTACTTC. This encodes CASSLGQGDHEQYF.

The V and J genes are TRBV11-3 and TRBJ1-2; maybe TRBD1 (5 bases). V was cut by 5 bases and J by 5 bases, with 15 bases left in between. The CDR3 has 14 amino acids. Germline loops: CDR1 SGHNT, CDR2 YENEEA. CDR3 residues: CASSPRGSGYGYTF. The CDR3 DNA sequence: TGTGCCAGCAGCCCTAGGGGATCGGGGTATGGCTACACCTTC.

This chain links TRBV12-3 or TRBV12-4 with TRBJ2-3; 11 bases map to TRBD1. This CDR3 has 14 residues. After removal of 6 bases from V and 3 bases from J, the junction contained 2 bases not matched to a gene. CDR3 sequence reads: CASRDRGRTDTQYF. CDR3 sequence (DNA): TGTGCCAGCAGGGACAGGGGGCGGACAGATACGCAGTATTTT.

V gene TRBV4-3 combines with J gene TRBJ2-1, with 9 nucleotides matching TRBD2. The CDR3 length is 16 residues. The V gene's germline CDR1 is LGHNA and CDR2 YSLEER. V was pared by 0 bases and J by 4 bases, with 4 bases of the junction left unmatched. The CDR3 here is CASSQDFLAGYNEQFF. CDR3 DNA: TGCGCCAGCAGCCAAGATTTTCTAGCGGGGTACAATGAGCAGTTCTTC.

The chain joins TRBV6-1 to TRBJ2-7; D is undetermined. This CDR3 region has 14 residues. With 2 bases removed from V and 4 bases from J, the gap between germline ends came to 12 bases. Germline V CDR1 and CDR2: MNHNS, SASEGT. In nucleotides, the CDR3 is TGTGCCAGCAGTGAATCGGGTCCCCCGTACGAGCAGTACTTC. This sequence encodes CASSESGPPYEQYF.

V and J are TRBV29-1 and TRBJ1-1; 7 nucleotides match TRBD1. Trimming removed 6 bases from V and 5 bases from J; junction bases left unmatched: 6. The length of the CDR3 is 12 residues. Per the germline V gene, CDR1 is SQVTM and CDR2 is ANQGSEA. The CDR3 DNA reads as TGCAGCGTCTATAAGACAGGGACTGAAGCTTTCTTT. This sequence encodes CSVYKTGTEAFF.

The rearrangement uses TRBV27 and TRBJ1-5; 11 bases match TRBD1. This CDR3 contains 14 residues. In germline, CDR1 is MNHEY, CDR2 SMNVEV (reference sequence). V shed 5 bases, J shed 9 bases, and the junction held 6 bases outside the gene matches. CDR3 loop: CASSRTGGGGPQHF. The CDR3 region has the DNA TGTGCCAGCAGTCGGACAGGGGGCGGCGGGCCCCAGCATTTT.

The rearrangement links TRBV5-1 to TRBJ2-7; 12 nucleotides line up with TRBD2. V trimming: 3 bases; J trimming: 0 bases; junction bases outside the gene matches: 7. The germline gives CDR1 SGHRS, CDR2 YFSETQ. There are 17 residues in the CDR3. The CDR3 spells CASSWGLAGPVSYEQYF. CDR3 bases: TGCGCCAGCAGCTGGGGACTAGCGGGTCCCGTCTCCTACGAGCAGTACTTC.

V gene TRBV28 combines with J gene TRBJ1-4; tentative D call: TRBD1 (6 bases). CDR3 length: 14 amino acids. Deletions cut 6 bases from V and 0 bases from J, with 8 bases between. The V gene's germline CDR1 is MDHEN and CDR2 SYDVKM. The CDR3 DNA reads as TGTGCCAGCAGCGCAGGGGCAACTAATGAAAAACTGTTTTTT. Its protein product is CASSAGATNEKLFF.

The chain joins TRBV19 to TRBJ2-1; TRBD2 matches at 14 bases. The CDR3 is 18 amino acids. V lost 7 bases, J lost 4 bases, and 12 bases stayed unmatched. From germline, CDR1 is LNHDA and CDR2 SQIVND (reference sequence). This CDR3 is CASTPTSGGARGYNEQFF. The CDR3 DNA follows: TGTGCCAGTACCCCGACTAGCGGGGGGGCCAGAGGGTACAATGAGCAGTTCTTC.

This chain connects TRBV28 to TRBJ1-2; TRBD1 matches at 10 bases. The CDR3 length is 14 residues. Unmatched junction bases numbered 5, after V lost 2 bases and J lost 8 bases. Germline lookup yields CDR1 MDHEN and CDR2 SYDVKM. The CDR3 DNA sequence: TGTGCCAGCAGTTTAATAGGGACAGGGGAAGGCTACACCTTC. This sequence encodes CASSLIGTGEGYTF.

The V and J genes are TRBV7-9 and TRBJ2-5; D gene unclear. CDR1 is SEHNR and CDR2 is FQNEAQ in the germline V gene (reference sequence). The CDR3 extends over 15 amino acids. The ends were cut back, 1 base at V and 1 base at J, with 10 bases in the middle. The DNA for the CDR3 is TGTGCCAGCAGCTTAGTAGGCGGCCGCCAAGAGACCCAGTACTTC. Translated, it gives CASSLVGGRQETQYF.

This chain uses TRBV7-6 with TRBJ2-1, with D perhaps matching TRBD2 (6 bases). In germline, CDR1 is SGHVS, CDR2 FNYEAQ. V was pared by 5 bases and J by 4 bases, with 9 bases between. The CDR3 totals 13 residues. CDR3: CASSRGLYNEQFF. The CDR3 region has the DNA TGTGCCAGCAGCCGGGGACTTTACAATGAGCAGTTCTTC. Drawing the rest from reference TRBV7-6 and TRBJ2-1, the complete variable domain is GAGVSQSPRYKVTKRGQDVALRCDPISGHVSLYWYRQALGQGPEFLTYFNYEAQQDKSGLPNDRFSAERPEGSISTLTIQRTEQRDSAMYRCASSRGLYNEQFFGPGTRLTVL.

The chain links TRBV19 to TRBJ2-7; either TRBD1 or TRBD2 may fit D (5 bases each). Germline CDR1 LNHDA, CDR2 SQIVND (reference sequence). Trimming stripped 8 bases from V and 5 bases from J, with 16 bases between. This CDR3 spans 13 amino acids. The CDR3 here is CASGDGWNNEQYF. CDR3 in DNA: TGTGCCAGTGGGGACGGATGGAACAACGAGCAGTACTTC.

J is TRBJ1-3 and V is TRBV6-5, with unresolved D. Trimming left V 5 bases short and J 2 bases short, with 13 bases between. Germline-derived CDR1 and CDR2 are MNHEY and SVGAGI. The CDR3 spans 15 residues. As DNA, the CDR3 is TGTGCCAGCAGTCCGTTTCTCACCCCTGGAAACACCATATATTTT. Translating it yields CASSPFLTPGNTIYF.

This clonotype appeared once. This chain's CDR3 is CASSMGVGDSPLHF. Written as DNA, the CDR3 is TGTGCCAGCAGTATGGGAGTGGGAGATTCACCCCTCCACTTT. The chain has TRBV6-5 and TRBJ1-6, with D hard to call. The CDR3 has 14 residues. CDR1 and CDR2 from the germline V gene are MNHEY and SVGAGI. The V end was cut by 5 bases, the J end by 8 bases, with 13 bases between.

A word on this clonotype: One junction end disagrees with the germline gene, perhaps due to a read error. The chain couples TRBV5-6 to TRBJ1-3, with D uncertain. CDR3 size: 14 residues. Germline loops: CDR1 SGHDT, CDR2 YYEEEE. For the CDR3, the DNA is TGTGCCAGCAGCTTACCCGGCTCTGAAAACACCATATATTTT. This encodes CASSLPGSENTIYF.

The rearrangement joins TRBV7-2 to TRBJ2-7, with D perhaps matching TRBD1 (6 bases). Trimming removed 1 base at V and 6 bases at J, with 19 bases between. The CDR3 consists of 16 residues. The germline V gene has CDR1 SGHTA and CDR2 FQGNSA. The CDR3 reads CASSLEQGRRRVEQYF. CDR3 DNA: TGTGCCAGCAGCTTAGAGCAGGGGCGAAGAAGAGTCGAGCAGTACTTC.

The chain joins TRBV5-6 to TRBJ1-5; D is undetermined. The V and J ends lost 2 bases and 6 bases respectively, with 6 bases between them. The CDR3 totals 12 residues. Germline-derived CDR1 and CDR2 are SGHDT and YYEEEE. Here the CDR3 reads CASSFQSQPQHF. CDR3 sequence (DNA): TGTGCCAGCAGCTTCCAGTCTCAGCCCCAGCATTTT.

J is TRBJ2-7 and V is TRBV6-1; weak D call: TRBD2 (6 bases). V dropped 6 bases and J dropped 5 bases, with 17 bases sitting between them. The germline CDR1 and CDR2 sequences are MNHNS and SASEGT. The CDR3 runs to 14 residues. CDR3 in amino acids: CASSFQSGGDEQYF. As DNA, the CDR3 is TGTGCCAGCAGCTTTCAATCCGGGGGAGACGAGCAGTACTTC.

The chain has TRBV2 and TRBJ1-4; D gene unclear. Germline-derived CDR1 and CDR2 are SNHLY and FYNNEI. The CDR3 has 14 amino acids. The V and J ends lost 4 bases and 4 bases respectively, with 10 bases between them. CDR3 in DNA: TGTGCCAGCAGTGGGGCCTTGTTTAATGAAAAACTGTTTTTT. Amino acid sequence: CASSGALFNEKLFF. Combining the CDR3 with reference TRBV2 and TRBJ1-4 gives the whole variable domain EPEVTQTPSHQVTQMGQEVILRCVPISNHLYFYWYRQILGQKVEFLVSFYNNEISEKSEIFDDQFSVERPDGSNFTLKIRSTKLEDSAMYFCASSGALFNEKLFFGSGTQLSVL.

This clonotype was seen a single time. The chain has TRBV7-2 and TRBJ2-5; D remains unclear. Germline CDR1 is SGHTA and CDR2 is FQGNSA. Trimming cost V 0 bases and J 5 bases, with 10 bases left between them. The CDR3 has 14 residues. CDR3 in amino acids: CASSLATQRETQYF. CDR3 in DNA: TGTGCCAGCAGCTTAGCAACACAGAGGGAGACCCAGTACTTC. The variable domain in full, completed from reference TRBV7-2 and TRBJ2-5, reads GAGVSQSPSNKVTEKGKDVELRCDPISGHTALYWYRQSLGQGLEFLIYFQGNSAPDKSGLPSDRFSAERTGGSVSTLTIQRTQQEDSAVYLCASSLATQRETQYFGPGTRLLVL.

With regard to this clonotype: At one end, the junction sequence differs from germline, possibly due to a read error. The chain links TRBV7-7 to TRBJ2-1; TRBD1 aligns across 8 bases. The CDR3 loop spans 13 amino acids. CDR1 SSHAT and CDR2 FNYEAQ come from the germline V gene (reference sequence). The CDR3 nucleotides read TGTGCTAGCAGCGTGGACAGGGTCAATGAGCAGTTCTTC. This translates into CASSVDRVNEQFF.

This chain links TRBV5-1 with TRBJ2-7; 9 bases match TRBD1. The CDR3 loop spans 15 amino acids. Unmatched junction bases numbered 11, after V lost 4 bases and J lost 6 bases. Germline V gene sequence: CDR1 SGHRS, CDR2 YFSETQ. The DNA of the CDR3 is TGCGCCAGCAGCCCGACCGGGACAGGGAATCGCGAGCAGTACTTC. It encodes CASSPTGTGNREQYF.

This chain's CDR3 is CSVGSTRWEMNTEAFF. CDR3 in DNA: TGCAGCGTTGGATCCACCCGTTGGGAAATGAACACTGAAGCTTTCTTT. This rearrangement joins TRBV29-1 to TRBJ1-1; D is unclear. Germline loops: CDR1 SQVTM, CDR2 ANQGSEA. The CDR3 covers 16 residues. V was cut by 4 bases and J by 0 bases, with 18 bases left in between.

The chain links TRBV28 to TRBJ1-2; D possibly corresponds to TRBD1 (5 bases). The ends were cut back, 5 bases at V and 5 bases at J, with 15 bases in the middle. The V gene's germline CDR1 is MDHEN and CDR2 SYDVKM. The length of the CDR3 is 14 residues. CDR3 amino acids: CASSATGTAYGYTF. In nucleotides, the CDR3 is TGTGCCAGCAGTGCCACCGGGACTGCGTATGGCTACACCTTC.

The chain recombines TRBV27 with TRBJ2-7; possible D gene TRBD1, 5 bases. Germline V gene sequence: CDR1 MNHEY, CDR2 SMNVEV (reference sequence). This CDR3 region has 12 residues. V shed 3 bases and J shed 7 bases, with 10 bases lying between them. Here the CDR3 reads CASSFQGGEQYF. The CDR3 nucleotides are TGTGCCAGCAGTTTTCAGGGTGGAGAGCAGTACTTC.

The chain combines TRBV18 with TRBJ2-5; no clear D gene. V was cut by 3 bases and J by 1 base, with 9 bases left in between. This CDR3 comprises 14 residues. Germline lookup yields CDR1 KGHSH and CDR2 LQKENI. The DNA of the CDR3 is TGTGCCAGCTCACCTCGCACCTTCCAAGAGACCCAGTACTTC. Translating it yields CASSPRTFQETQYF.